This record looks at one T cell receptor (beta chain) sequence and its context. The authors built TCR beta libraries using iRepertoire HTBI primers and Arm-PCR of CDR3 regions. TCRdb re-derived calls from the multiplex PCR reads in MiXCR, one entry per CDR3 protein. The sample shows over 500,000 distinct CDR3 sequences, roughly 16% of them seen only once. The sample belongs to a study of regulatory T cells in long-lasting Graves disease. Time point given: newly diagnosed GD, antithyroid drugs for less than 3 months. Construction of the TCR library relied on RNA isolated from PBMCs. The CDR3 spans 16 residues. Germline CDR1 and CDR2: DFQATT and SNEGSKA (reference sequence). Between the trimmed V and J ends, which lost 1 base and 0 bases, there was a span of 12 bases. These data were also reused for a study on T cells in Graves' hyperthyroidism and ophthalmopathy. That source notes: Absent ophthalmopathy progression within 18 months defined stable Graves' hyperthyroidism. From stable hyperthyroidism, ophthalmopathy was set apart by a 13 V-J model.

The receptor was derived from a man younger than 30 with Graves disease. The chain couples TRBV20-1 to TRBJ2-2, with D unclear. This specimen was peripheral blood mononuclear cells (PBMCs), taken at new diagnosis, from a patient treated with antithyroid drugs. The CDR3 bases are TGCAGTGCTAGAGCTGAACGTCTAGCGAACACCGGGGAGCTGTTTTTT. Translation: CSARAERLANTGELFF.